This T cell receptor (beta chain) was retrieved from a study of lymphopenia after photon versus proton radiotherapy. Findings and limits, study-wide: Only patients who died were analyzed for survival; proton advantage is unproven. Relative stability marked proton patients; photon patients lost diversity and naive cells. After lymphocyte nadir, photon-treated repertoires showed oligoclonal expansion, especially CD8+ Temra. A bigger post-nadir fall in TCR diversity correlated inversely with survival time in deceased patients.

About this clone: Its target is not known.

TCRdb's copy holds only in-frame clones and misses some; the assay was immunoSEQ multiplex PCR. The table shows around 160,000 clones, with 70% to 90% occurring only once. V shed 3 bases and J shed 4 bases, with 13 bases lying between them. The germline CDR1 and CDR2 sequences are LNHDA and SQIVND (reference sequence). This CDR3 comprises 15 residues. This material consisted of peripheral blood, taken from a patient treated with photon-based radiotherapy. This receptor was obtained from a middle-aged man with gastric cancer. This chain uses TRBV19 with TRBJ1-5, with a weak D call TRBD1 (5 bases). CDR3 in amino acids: CASSMRGGFNQPQHF. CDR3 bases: TGTGCCAGTAGTATGCGGGGGGGATTTAATCAGCCCCAGCATTTT. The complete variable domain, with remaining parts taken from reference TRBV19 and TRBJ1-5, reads DGGITQSPKYLFRKEGQNVTLSCEQNLNHDAMYWYRQDPGQGLRLIYYSQIVNDFQKGDIAEGYSVSREKKESFPLTVTSAQKNPTAFYLCASSMRGGFNQPQHFGDGTRLSIL.